The 24 T cell receptor beta chains reported below all come from one sample, sequenced in a study of blood T cell repertoires in COVID-19. Method: immunoSEQ multiplex PCR; TCRdb's copy keeps in-frame clones and lacks some. The sample carries approximately 300,000 clones, roughly 88% recorded once. Sequencing was done on a sample of peripheral blood. The source is a human donor with COVID-19, enrolled during active disease. The donor label of this sample is uncertain.

The chain links TRBV11-2 to TRBJ2-2, with 12 bases lining up with TRBD2. The CDR3 contains 18 residues. Germline CDR1 and CDR2: SGHAT and FQNNGV. V lost 3 bases, J lost 2 bases, and 7 bases stayed unmatched. CDR3 protein: CASSLGLAGVQNTGELFF. The CDR3 bases are TGTGCCAGCAGCTTGGGACTAGCGGGCGTCCAAAACACCGGGGAGCTGTTTTTT.

The CDR3: CASSSDRGNSNQPQHF. Written as DNA, the CDR3 is TGTGCCAGCAGCTCGGACAGGGGGAATAGCAATCAGCCCCAGCATTTT. V is TRBV5-8 and J is TRBJ1-5; the match to TRBD1 covers 10 bases. CDR1 is SGHTS and CDR2 is YDEGEE in the germline V gene. Unmatched junction bases numbered 3, after V lost 3 bases and J lost 0 bases. This CDR3 contains 16 residues.

The chain recombines TRBV6-4 with TRBJ1-4; possibly TRBD1 for D (6 bases). This CDR3 region has 15 residues. Germline-derived CDR1 and CDR2 are MRHNA and SNTAGT. The V end was cut by 0 bases, the J end by 3 bases, with 8 bases between. CDR3 DNA sequence: TGTGCCAGCAGTGACTCGGGGGCCCCTAATGAAAAACTGTTTTTT. Amino acid sequence: CASSDSGAPNEKLFF.

The chain recombines TRBV9 with TRBJ1-2; TRBD1 is a possible D gene (5 bases). V was cut by 0 bases and J by 7 bases, with 13 bases left in between. Germline V gene sequence: CDR1 SGDLS, CDR2 YYNGEE. The CDR3 is 14 residues long. CDR3: CASSVVQAGGGYTF. Written as DNA, the CDR3 is TGTGCCAGCAGCGTAGTGCAGGCCGGGGGTGGCTACACCTTC.

The CDR3: CASSQDRQGAKVVSQPQHF. The CDR3 DNA sequence: TGTGCCAGCAGCCAAGATCGACAGGGGGCCAAGGTAGTGTCTCAGCCCCAGCATTTT. V and J are TRBV3-1 (or the pseudogene TRBV3-2) and TRBJ1-5; TRBD1 agrees at 10 bases. The CDR3 has 19 amino acids. Per germline, CDR1 LGHDT and CDR2 YNNKEL (reference sequence). Germline trimming cut 0 bases from V and 6 bases from J; bases unmatched to any gene: 14.

This chain links TRBV7-3 with TRBJ2-2; the match to TRBD2 covers 8 bases. This CDR3 spans 18 amino acids. V lost 5 bases and J lost 1; bases outside the gene matches: 12. Germline lookup yields CDR1 SGHTA and CDR2 FQGTGA. The CDR3 DNA is TGTGCCAGCAGCCTATCCTCTATAGCGGGGATGAACACCGGGGAGCTGTTTTTT. It translates to CASSLSSIAGMNTGELFF.

The chain recombines TRBV11-2 with TRBJ1-1; TRBD1 matches at 8 bases. CDR3 length: 15 amino acids. Germline CDR1 reads SGHAT; CDR2 reads FQNNGV. Germline trimming cut 4 bases from V and 5 bases from J; bases unmatched to any gene: 9. DNA for the CDR3: TGTGCCAGCAGCTCCCTACAGGGGGAGGGGACTGAAGCTTTCTTT. It is translated as CASSSLQGEGTEAFF.

The rearrangement joins TRBV24-1 to TRBJ2-6; D is perhaps TRBD2 (6 bases). V was clipped by 9 bases and J by 1 base, with 18 bases between them. This CDR3 is built from 17 residues. CDR1 is KGHDR and CDR2 is SFDVKD in the germline V gene. The CDR3 bases are TGTGCCACCCTCGCCGCGGGGCCAAGGTCTGGGGCCAACGTCCTGACTTTC. Protein product: CATLAAGPRSGANVLTF.

The chain uses TRBV7-2 and TRBJ1-2; 10 positions match TRBD1. The V and J ends lost 6 bases and 8 bases, in that order; junction bases with no gene match: 12. This CDR3 comprises 15 residues. The V gene's germline CDR1 is SGHTA and CDR2 FQGNSA. For the CDR3, the DNA is TGTGCCAGCAGTCCTCCGGGACAGGGGTTGGGCGGCTACACCTTC. This encodes CASSPPGQGLGGYTF.

V and J are TRBV4-1 and TRBJ1-6, with D hard to call. The CDR3 contains 15 residues. Germline V CDR1 and CDR2: MGHRA, YSYEKL. V lost 2 bases, J lost 9 bases, and 14 bases lay in between. The CDR3 protein is CASSQPIGRSSPLHF. The CDR3 DNA is TGCGCCAGCAGCCAACCGATCGGTAGAAGTTCACCCCTCCACTTT.

Concerning this clone: Germline and junction disagree at one end, which may indicate a read error. This chain links TRBV6-5 with TRBJ1-5; no clear D. The CDR3 covers 13 residues. Germline lookup yields CDR1 MNHEY and CDR2 SVGAGI. The CDR3 sequence: CASSPPDRQAQHF. The CDR3 nucleotides are TGTGCCAGCAGTCCTCCCGACCGTCAGGCCCAGCATTTT.

The table lists this clone with a few counts. The V gene is TRBV12-3 or TRBV12-4, the J gene TRBJ1-1; D uncertain. The CDR3 has 13 residues. With 6 bases removed from V and 1 base from J, the gap between germline ends came to 9 bases. DNA for the CDR3: TGTGCCAGCAGACACGGGGAGAACACTGAAGCTTTCTTT. Its translation is CASRHGENTEAFF.

The CDR3: CASSVQGWYGYTF. CDR3 bases: TGTGCCAGCAGCGTACAGGGGTGGTATGGCTACACCTTC. The chain uses TRBV9 and TRBJ1-2, with D possibly TRBD1 on 6 matching bases. The CDR3 sequence is 13 residues long. V was clipped by 1 base and J by 5 bases, with 9 bases between them. In germline, CDR1 is SGDLS, CDR2 YYNGEE.

The chain combines TRBV23-1 with TRBJ1-5, with D perhaps TRBD1 (5 bases). TRBV23-1 carries the ORF label, with uncertain function. V lost 0 bases, J lost 7 bases, and 19 bases lay in between. The CDR3 totals 17 residues. The CDR3 here is CASSQSRREVDSQPQHF. DNA of the CDR3: TGCGCCAGCAGTCAATCAAGAAGGGAAGTAGACAGCCAGCCCCAGCATTTT.

The chain couples TRBV2 to TRBJ1-1; TRBD1 might be the D (6 bases). Germline V gene lookup returns CDR1 SNHLY and CDR2 FYNNEI. This CDR3 region has 13 residues. The germline V and J ends were trimmed by 7 bases and 6 bases, with 15 bases remaining between them. The CDR3 region is CASTYRVRAEAFF. In nucleotides, the CDR3 is TGTGCCAGCACTTACAGGGTAAGAGCTGAAGCTTTCTTT.

The chain joins TRBV7-9 to TRBJ1-5; unclear D gene. The CDR3 runs 14 residues. CDR1 and CDR2 (germline): SEHNR, FQNEAQ (reference sequence). The V gene lost 2 bases and the J gene lost 0 bases, with 5 bases spanning the gap. The DNA of the CDR3 is TGTGCCAGCAGCTTATCAAATAGCAATCAGCCCCAGCATTTT. Protein: CASSLSNSNQPQHF.

J is TRBJ1-1 and V is TRBV6-6, with 9 positions matching TRBD1. Losses at the gene ends were 6 bases for V and 8 bases for J; bases not matched to a gene: 10. Germline V gene sequence: CDR1 MNHNY, CDR2 SVGAGI (reference sequence). The CDR3 covers 14 residues. The CDR3 is CASSSGTGTLEAFF. The DNA of the CDR3 is TGTGCCAGCAGCTCCGGGACAGGGACCCTGGAAGCTTTCTTT.

V and J are TRBV7-2 and TRBJ2-5, with 8 bases aligning to TRBD1. Germline lookup yields CDR1 SGHTA and CDR2 FQGNSA. With 7 bases clipped from V and 5 bases from J, the junction kept 6 bases outside the gene matches. This CDR3 spans 13 amino acids. The CDR3 bases are TGTGCCAGCACAGACAGGGGACGGGAGACCCAGTACTTC. Protein: CASTDRGRETQYF.

J is TRBJ1-5 and V is TRBV2; no firm D call. The V gene lost 4 bases and the J gene lost 2 bases, with 12 bases spanning the gap. Germline CDR1 is SNHLY and CDR2 is FYNNEI. The CDR3 runs 15 residues. The CDR3 region is CASSVQRRGNQPQHF. The CDR3 region has the DNA TGTGCCAGCAGTGTTCAGCGCCGGGGCAATCAGCCCCAGCATTTT.

J is TRBJ2-3 and V is TRBV6-1, with D tentatively TRBD2 (5 bases). Germline CDR1 reads MNHNS; CDR2 reads SASEGT. The CDR3 is 16 amino acids. The germline V and J ends were trimmed by 4 bases and 5 bases, with 19 bases remaining between them. The chain's CDR3 is CASSGPLAVRGDTQYF. The CDR3 DNA reads TGTGCCAGCAGTGGCCCGCTGGCTGTCCGGGGAGATACGCAGTATTTT.

The V call is TRBV5-4, the J call TRBJ1-2, with no clear D. The germline V gene encodes CDR1 SGHNT and CDR2 YYREEE (reference sequence). V was shortened by 2 bases and J by 4 bases, with 15 bases between the two germline ends. CDR3 length: 15 residues. The CDR3 coding sequence is TGTGCCAGCAGCTTTGACCCGGGAGCGGCCTATGGCTACACCTTC. Amino acids: CASSFDPGAAYGYTF.

This chain connects TRBV6-2 or TRBV6-3 to TRBJ1-1, with 8 positions matching TRBD1. With V trimmed by 2 bases and J by 10 bases, 6 bases remained unmatched. The CDR3 is 13 residues long. The germline CDR1 and CDR2 sequences are MNHEY and SVGEGT. Here the CDR3 reads CASSYTTGAAAFF. The DNA for the CDR3 is TGTGCCAGCAGTTACACGACAGGGGCAGCAGCTTTCTTT.

This chain connects TRBV10-3 to TRBJ1-5; TRBD1 might be the D (6 bases). The CDR3 extends over 14 amino acids. The germline V gene encodes CDR1 ENHRY and CDR2 SYGVKD. Trimming shortened V by 6 bases and J by 4 bases, and 13 bases separated the two germline ends. In nucleotides, the CDR3 is TGTGCCATCAGGGCAGGGGCCCAGAATCAGCCCCAGCATTTT. It translates to CAIRAGAQNQPQHF.

Written as DNA, the CDR3 is TGTGCCAGCAGCAAAAAGGGGATCAGCTCCTATAATTCACCCCTCCACTTT. Encoded protein: CASSKKGISSYNSPLHF. The chain has TRBV21-1 and TRBJ1-6; the D call in the table, TRBD1, was not verified against the DNA. TRBV21-1 is labeled a pseudogene. CDR3 length: 17 residues.